These 28 T cell receptor beta chains were all obtained from the same sample, sequenced in a study of blood T cells in healthy people across ages. Sample-barcoded 5' priming and a J-beta primer mix drove a second PCR of roughly 6 to 12 cycles. TCRdb reprocessed the 5' RACE reads with MiXCR, giving one entry per CDR3 protein. The data hold roughly 1,100,000 distinct CDR3 sequences, with about 23% observed a single time. The data also belong to a second study, concerning T cells of mothers and their children.

Sequencing was done on a sample of blood. The receptors shown here come from a girl aged 2-15 years in good health.

The table lists this clonotype with a few counts. The V and J genes are TRBV5-1 and TRBJ2-5; D perhaps matches TRBD1 (5 bases). Germline CDR1 is SGHRS and CDR2 is YFSETQ. This CDR3 has 13 residues. Trimming took 4 bases from V and 3 from J, leaving 10 bases between them. In DNA form, the CDR3 reads TGCGCCAGCAGCACATTCAGGGAAGAGACCCAGTACTTC. Its protein is CASSTFREETQYF.

This clonotype was recorded a few times. This chain links TRBV27 with TRBJ2-1, with D tentatively TRBD1 (5 bases). The CDR3 consists of 13 residues. Germline V gene sequence: CDR1 MNHEY, CDR2 SMNVEV (reference sequence). The V gene lost 5 bases and the J gene lost 8 bases, with 13 bases spanning the gap. The CDR3, as DNA: TGTGCCAGCAGTCTTCTAGGGGCGGATGAGCAGTTCTTC. Translation: CASSLLGADEQFF.

For the CDR3, the DNA is TGTGCCAGCGGGGGACTAGCGGGAGGCCAAGAGACCCAGTACTTC. Translated: CASGGLAGGQETQYF. V gene TRBV28 combines with J gene TRBJ2-5, with 15 positions matching TRBD2. V lost 8 bases to trimming and J lost 1 base; unmatched junction nucleotides: 2. The CDR3 covers 15 residues. The germline V gene encodes CDR1 MDHEN and CDR2 SYDVKM.

This clonotype occurred a few times. The rearrangement links TRBV3-1 to TRBJ2-5, with D hard to call. The better agreement between TRBJ2-7 and the DNA end casts doubt on the J call. The CDR3 is 17 residues long. Germline V gene data show CDR1 as LGHDT and CDR2 as YNNKEL (reference sequence). Written as DNA, the CDR3 is TGTGCCAGCAGCCCGACCGACGGGCCGACGACTCACTACGAGCAGTACTTC. Protein product: CASSPTDGPTTHYEQYF.

V gene TRBV29-1 combines with J gene TRBJ1-2; D perhaps matches TRBD1 (6 bases). Trimming took 6 bases from V and 1 from J, leaving 15 bases between them. CDR1 and CDR2 from the germline V gene are SQVTM and ANQGSEA. This CDR3 has 14 residues. CDR3 sequence: CSVGGGQRNYGYTF. The DNA for the CDR3 is TGCAGCGTAGGGGGAGGGCAACGTAACTATGGCTACACCTTC.

This chain joins TRBV6-5 and TRBJ2-5; TRBD2 agrees at 11 bases. The J call may be faulty, since TRBJ2-1 better matches the DNA end. The V gene's germline CDR1 is MNHEY and CDR2 SVGAGI. The CDR3 totals 15 residues. The CDR3 coding sequence is TGTGCCAGCAGTTACTCGAAACTAGCGGGAGATGAGCAGTTCTTC. Encoded protein: CASSYSKLAGDEQFF.

This clonotype has a handful of counts. The chain recombines TRBV4-1 with TRBJ2-1; D not resolved. Germline CDR1 and CDR2: MGHRA and YSYEKL. Trimming stripped 0 bases from V and 7 bases from J, with 7 bases between. There are 13 residues in the CDR3. As DNA, the CDR3 is TGCGCCAGCAGCCAAGATGAACGTAATGAGCAGTTCTTC. Its protein is CASSQDERNEQFF.

Many counts were recorded for this clonotype. The chain carries TRBV13 and TRBJ2-1, with 11 bases aligning to TRBD2. J was trimmed by 4 bases and V by 1 base; bases with no gene match: 3. Germline CDR1 is PRHDT and CDR2 is FYEKMQ (reference sequence). The CDR3 length is 16 residues. The DNA for the CDR3 is TGTGCCAGCAGCTTAGAGGGGACTAGCGGTTACAATGAGCAGTTCTTC. This sequence encodes CASSLEGTSGYNEQFF. Full variable domain (remainder filled in from reference TRBV13 and TRBJ2-1): AAGVIQSPRHLIKEKRETATLKCYPIPRHDTVYWYQQGPGQDPQFLISFYEKMQSDKGSIPDRFSAQQFSDYHSELNMSSLELGDSALYFCASSLEGTSGYNEQFFGPGTRLTVL.

This clonotype was observed a few times. The genes are TRBV29-1 and TRBJ2-1; 9 bases fit TRBD2. The J call may be wrong; the DNA end is better matched by TRBJ2-7. Germline V gene lookup returns CDR1 SQVTM and CDR2 ANQGSEA. The CDR3 extends over 13 amino acids. CDR3 region: CSVRGRVFYEQYF. In DNA form, the CDR3 reads TGCAGCGTTCGCGGGAGGGTATTCTACGAGCAGTACTTC.

This clonotype was picked up a small number of times. This chain connects TRBV29-1 to TRBJ2-1, with unresolved D. The DNA end is more similar to TRBJ2-5, so the J call may be wrong. CDR3 length equals 14 residues. CDR1 SQVTM and CDR2 ANQGSEA come from the germline V gene. For the CDR3, the DNA is TGCAGCGTTGAAGTAGTGAGCGTGGGAGAGACCCAGTACTTC. Protein product: CSVEVVSVGETQYF.

This clonotype has only a few counts. The V call is TRBV12-3 or TRBV12-4, the J call TRBJ2-4; no reliable D call. V was cut by 7 bases and J by 0 bases, with 10 bases left in between. CDR3 length: 14 amino acids. CDR3 DNA: TGTGCCAGCACCAACTACCTAGCCAAAAACATTCAGTACTTC. Amino acid sequence: CASTNYLAKNIQYF.

This clonotype came up a few times. The chain uses TRBV7-9 and TRBJ2-7, with a possible D match to TRBD1 (6 bases). V shed 4 bases and J shed 4 bases, with 14 bases lying between them. This CDR3 region has 14 residues. The germline V gene encodes CDR1 SEHNR and CDR2 FQNEAQ (reference sequence). The CDR3 is CASSSQGNPYEQYF. CDR3 DNA: TGTGCCAGCAGCTCACAGGGCAATCCATACGAGCAGTACTTC.

This chain's CDR3 is CSVVDRAYGYTF. The CDR3 nucleotides are TGCAGCGTCGTGGACAGGGCCTATGGCTACACCTTC. The gene calls are TRBV29-1 and TRBJ1-2; TRBD1 matches 8 bases. The CDR3 is made up of 12 amino acids. The V segment lost 6 bases and the J segment 4 bases; nucleotides outside the gene matches: 4. CDR1 is SQVTM, CDR2 ANQGSEA, per germline.

This chain links TRBV28 with TRBJ2-1, with D possibly being TRBD1 or TRBD2 (5 bases each). V was trimmed by 5 bases and J by 9 bases, leaving 23 bases between them. CDR1 and CDR2 from the germline V gene are MDHEN and SYDVKM. This CDR3 is built from 16 residues. The CDR3 DNA is TGTGCCAGCAGTCCCCAAGGGGCGAGGGGTAGGGGTGAGCAGTTCTTC. Translated, it gives CASSPQGARGRGEQFF.

This clonotype has a handful of counts. The junction differs from germline at one of its ends, possibly a read error. The V call is TRBV6-1, the J call TRBJ2-5; D remains ambiguous. CDR1 and CDR2 (germline): MNHNS, SASEGT. The CDR3 is made up of 11 amino acids. Written as DNA, the CDR3 is TGTGCCAGCAACGGCCAAGGGACCCAGTACTTC. As protein: CASNGQGTQYF.

The chain couples TRBV11-2 to TRBJ2-1; D gene uncertain. CDR3 length: 11 residues. The V gene lost 3 bases and the J gene lost 9 bases, with 6 bases spanning the gap. CDR1 is SGHAT, CDR2 FQNNGV, per germline. The CDR3 DNA reads TGTGCCAGCAGCTTCGACCCTGAGCAGTTCTTC. Amino acids: CASSFDPEQFF.

This clonotype was recorded many times. CDR3: CATSDPGVETQYF. DNA of the CDR3: TGTGCCACCAGTGATCCGGGGGTAGAGACCCAGTACTTC. The rearrangement joins TRBV24-1 to TRBJ2-5, with D maybe TRBD2 (6 bases). There are 13 residues in the CDR3. CDR1 is KGHDR, CDR2 SFDVKD, per germline. With 3 bases removed from V and 4 bases from J, the gap between germline ends came to 8 bases.

The chain uses TRBV29-1 and TRBJ1-1; tentative D call: TRBD1 (6 bases). The CDR3 spans 16 residues. V lost 1 base and J 2 bases, leaving 17 bases between the germline ends. CDR1 is SQVTM and CDR2 is ANQGSEA in the germline V gene. The CDR3 bases are TGCAGCGTTGAAGGGGACTTCGGACAGCCTAACACTGAAGCTTTCTTT. Amino acids: CSVEGDFGQPNTEAFF.

The sample holds a few counts of this clonotype. The rearrangement joins TRBV28 to TRBJ2-5; 12 bases align to TRBD2. The DNA matches TRBJ2-7 better at its end, which makes the J call doubtful. The germline V gene encodes CDR1 MDHEN and CDR2 SYDVKM. The CDR3 has 18 residues. This chain's CDR3 is CASSPGLAGLMESYEQYF. The CDR3 bases are TGTGCCAGCAGCCCGGGACTAGCGGGCCTGATGGAATCCTACGAGCAGTACTTC.

The chain employs TRBV7-9 and TRBJ1-1; D is unclear. V was trimmed by 3 bases and J by 4 bases, leaving 12 bases between them. CDR3 size: 14 residues. Looked up from germline, CDR1 is SEHNR and CDR2 is FQNEAQ (reference sequence). The CDR3 region has the DNA TGTGCCAGCAGCTTCTTCGATGAGGGCACTGAAGCTTTCTTT. Translated, it gives CASSFFDEGTEAFF. Filled out from reference TRBV7-9 and TRBJ1-1, the complete variable domain reads DTGVSQNPRHKITKRGQNVTFRCDPISEHNRLYWYRQTLGQGPEFLTYFQNEAQLEKSRLLSDRFSAERPKGSFSTLEIQRTEQGDSAMYLCASSFFDEGTEAFFGQGTRLTVV.

This chain links TRBV4-1 with TRBJ2-7; TRBD1 is a possible D gene (5 bases). The germline V gene encodes CDR1 MGHRA and CDR2 YSYEKL. This CDR3 has 16 residues. Trimming took 2 bases from V and 3 from J, leaving 17 bases between them. CDR3 nucleotides: TGCGCCAGCAGCCAAATATTACCCAGGGATGGCTACGAGCAGTACTTC. Encoded protein: CASSQILPRDGYEQYF.

The chain employs TRBV29-1 and TRBJ2-1, with D perhaps TRBD1 (6 bases). This CDR3 region has 11 residues. V dropped 7 bases and J dropped 9 bases, with 13 bases sitting between them. Germline V gives CDR1 SQVTM, CDR2 ANQGSEA. The CDR3 here is CSAWTEGEQFF. The CDR3 DNA is TGCAGCGCCTGGACAGAGGGTGAGCAGTTCTTC.

The chain links TRBV25-1 to TRBJ1-5; the D gene is possibly TRBD1 (6 bases). V lost 2 bases and J lost 4, with 12 bases in between. The CDR3 contains 15 residues. Germline loops: CDR1 MGHDK, CDR2 SYGVNS. CDR3 protein: CASSEGHRGNQPQHF. The CDR3 coding sequence is TGTGCCAGCAGTGAAGGGCATAGGGGGAATCAGCCCCAGCATTTT. Complete variable domain (other parts from reference TRBV25-1 and TRBJ1-5): EADIYQTPRYLVIGTGKKITLECSQTMGHDKMYWYQQDPGMELHLIHYSYGVNSTEKGDLSSESTVSRIRTEHFPLTLESARPSHTSQYLCASSEGHRGNQPQHFGDGTRLSIL.

The rearrangement joins TRBV5-1 to TRBJ2-3; D is perhaps TRBD1 (5 bases). Germline V gene data show CDR1 as SGHRS and CDR2 as YFSETQ. The CDR3 is 14 residues long. The ends were cut back, 0 bases at V and 6 bases at J, with 11 bases in the middle. The DNA for the CDR3 is TGCGCCAGCAGCTTGGAGGTCTCAGGGGATACGCAGTATTTT. Amino acids: CASSLEVSGDTQYF.

V and J are TRBV9 and TRBJ2-1, with 7 bases that match TRBD2. In germline, CDR1 is SGDLS, CDR2 YYNGEE. CDR3 length: 15 residues. Trimming at V came to 0 bases and at J to 2 bases, leaving 2 bases not matched to a gene. CDR3 sequence reads: CASSVDGTTYNEQFF. The CDR3 DNA is TGTGCCAGCAGCGTAGACGGGACTACCTACAATGAGCAGTTCTTC.

This clonotype was found a few times. This chain joins TRBV19 and TRBJ2-3; TRBD2 matches at 8 bases. The ends lost 6 bases at V and 6 bases at J; junction bases unmatched: 8. Germline V CDR1 and CDR2: LNHDA, SQIVND (reference sequence). The CDR3 is 14 residues long. Here the CDR3 reads CASRSAGGGDTQYF. The CDR3 DNA reads TGTGCCAGTAGATCCGCGGGAGGAGGGGATACGCAGTATTTT.

This clonotype was detected a few times. V is TRBV28 and J is TRBJ2-7; D is uncertain. CDR1 is MDHEN and CDR2 is SYDVKM in the germline V gene. The ends were cut back, 10 bases at V and 0 bases at J, with 7 bases in the middle. There are 11 residues in the CDR3. CDR3 sequence (DNA): TGTGCCACCTATAGCTCCTACGAGCAGTACTTC. Translated: CATYSSYEQYF.

This chain connects TRBV7-9 to TRBJ1-1; D perhaps matches TRBD1 (6 bases). Germline V CDR1 and CDR2: SEHNR, FQNEAQ (reference sequence). The CDR3 loop spans 14 amino acids. Trimming removed 4 bases at V and 6 bases at J, with 15 bases between. CDR3 sequence (DNA): TGTGCCAGCAGCTGGACAACAGGGATCGCTGAAGCTTTCTTT. Its translation: CASSWTTGIAEAFF.